This T cell receptor (beta chain) was captured by sequencing in a study of blood T cells in healthy people across ages. CDR1 and CDR2 (germline): DFQATT, SNEGSKA (reference sequence). The CDR3 totals 12 residues. V shed 7 bases and J 7 bases; nucleotides not matched to a gene: 6. The second PCR ran roughly 7 to 12 cycles with a sample-barcoded 5' primer and J-beta primers. Every cDNA was tagged by a template-switch adaptor with 12 random nucleotides. TCRdb independently ran MiXCR on the 5' RACE reads; one entry per CDR3 protein. The sample has about 1 million distinct CDR3 sequences; approximately 25% are singletons. Each donor supplied approximately 10 milliliters of peripheral blood. In addition, the sample was reused for a study of T cells of mothers and their children. As that study records: For cDNA synthesis, the complete extracted RNA was used (1.5 ug per 15 ul).

Input material: blood. The V gene is TRBV20-1, the J gene TRBJ2-7, with 11 bases aligning to TRBD2. The origin of this receptor is a girl aged 2 to 10 in good health. As DNA, the CDR3 is TGCAGTGTCGGACTAGCGGGCCTGGAGCAGTACTTC. Its protein product is CSVGLAGLEQYF.